Presented here are 16 T cell receptor beta chains from one specimen sequenced in a study of blood T cell repertoires in COVID-19. Data came from immunoSEQ multiplex PCR; TCRdb stores just in-frame clones and leaves some out. The sample lists fewer than 700,000 clones; roughly 91% were seen once. The sequenced sample was peripheral blood. The receptor source for this set is a woman aged 50 to 60 with COVID-19, enrolled during active disease.

The rearrangement links TRBV19 to TRBJ1-3; D remains ambiguous. The CDR3 is 15 residues long. The germline V gene has CDR1 LNHDA and CDR2 SQIVND (reference sequence). Between the trimmed V and J ends, which lost 2 bases and 4 bases, there was a span of 12 bases. CDR3 sequence: CASSILEVSGNTIYF. CDR3 nucleotides: TGTGCCAGTAGTATACTAGAGGTCTCGGGAAACACCATATATTTT.

The chain uses TRBV9 and TRBJ1-6; TRBD1 might be the D (6 bases). This CDR3 is built from 14 residues. The germline gives CDR1 SGDLS, CDR2 YYNGEE. Trimming took 4 bases from V and 7 from J, leaving 12 bases between them. CDR3 sequence reads: CASSLQGENSPLHF. The CDR3, as DNA: TGTGCCAGCAGCTTACAGGGAGAGAATTCACCCCTCCACTTT. Full variable domain (missing parts from reference TRBV9 and TRBJ1-6): DSGVTQTPKHLITATGQRVTLRCSPRSGDLSVYWYQQSLDQGLQFLIQYYNGEERAKGNILERFSAQQFPDLHSELNLSSLELGDSALYFCASSLQGENSPLHFGNGTRLTVT.

The chain recombines TRBV9 with TRBJ2-3, with D unresolved. The V end lost 7 bases, the J end lost 1 base, and 4 bases lay between the germline ends. The CDR3 totals 11 residues. CDR1 SGDLS and CDR2 YYNGEE come from the germline V gene. The CDR3 DNA is TGTGCCAGCCGGGGCACAGATACGCAGTATTTT. Translating it yields CASRGTDTQYF. The whole variable domain, filled in from reference TRBV9 and TRBJ2-3, reads DSGVTQTPKHLITATGQRVTLRCSPRSGDLSVYWYQQSLDQGLQFLIQYYNGEERAKGNILERFSAQQFPDLHSELNLSSLELGDSALYFCASRGTDTQYFGPGTRLTVL.

V is TRBV7-9 and J is TRBJ1-1; maybe TRBD1 (5 bases). Germline assignment: CDR1 SEHNR and CDR2 FQNEAQ (reference sequence). V lost 0 bases and J 7 bases, leaving 9 bases between the germline ends. The CDR3 spans 13 residues. This chain's CDR3 is CASSLAGPNEAFF. The CDR3 DNA follows: TGTGCCAGCAGCTTAGCGGGGCCCAATGAAGCTTTCTTT.

The genes are TRBV28 and TRBJ2-7, with 7 bases identical to TRBD1. Germline-derived CDR1 and CDR2 are MDHEN and SYDVKM. The CDR3 length is 14 residues. V shed 6 bases and J 2 bases; nucleotides not matched to a gene: 7. CDR3 bases: TGTGCCAGCAGCTACCTCGGACAGGCCTACGAGCAGTACTTC. Encoded protein: CASSYLGQAYEQYF.

The genes are TRBV15 and TRBJ1-5; 8 nucleotides align to TRBD1. The V gene's germline CDR1 is LNHNV and CDR2 YYDKDF (reference sequence). The CDR3 has 15 amino acids. V dropped 1 base and J dropped 5; count of bases not matched to a gene: 4. CDR3 in DNA: TGTGCCACCAGCAGAGTTGGACAGGGAGATCAGCCCCAGCATTTT. Protein sequence: CATSRVGQGDQPQHF.

Comments on this clone: A read error may account for a junction end that differs from germline. This same CDR3 is encoded by further DNA sequences in the sample. This chain connects TRBV10-3 to TRBJ1-1; D call uncertain. The length of the CDR3 is 13 residues. Germline V gene data show CDR1 as ENHRY and CDR2 as SYGVKD. CDR3 bases: TGTGCCATCAGTGGCAGCCGCGGAACTGAAGCCTTCTTT. Its protein is CAISGSRGTEAFF.

V usage is TRBV20-1 and J usage is TRBJ1-2, with unresolved D. Germline V gene data show CDR1 as DFQATT and CDR2 as SNEGSKA (reference sequence). Trimming took 3 bases from V and 5 from J, leaving 13 bases between them. The CDR3 sequence is 13 residues long. The CDR3 DNA sequence: TGCAGTGCTAGTAGCGTCGTTGCTTATGGCTACACCTTC. Protein product: CSASSVVAYGYTF.

The genes are TRBV5-1 and TRBJ2-1; TRBD2 might be the D (6 bases). V was cut by 4 bases and J by 5 bases, with 16 bases left in between. The CDR3 length is 15 residues. From germline, CDR1 is SGHRS and CDR2 YFSETQ. Here the CDR3 DNA reads TGCGCCAGCAGCGCGGCGGGACTCCAGGACAATGAGCAGTTCTTC. Translated: CASSAAGLQDNEQFF.

The rearrangement joins TRBV6-6 to TRBJ1-1; a possible D gene is TRBD1 (5 bases). V lost 4 bases and J lost 4, with 10 bases in between. The CDR3 totals 13 residues. Looked up from germline, CDR1 is MNHNY and CDR2 is SVGAGI (reference sequence). As DNA, the CDR3 is TGTGCCAGCAGTTTTTCAGGGTCCACTGAAGCTTTCTTT. Protein sequence: CASSFSGSTEAFF.

This chain joins TRBV5-1 and TRBJ1-1; D is uncertain. The germline V and J ends were trimmed by 0 bases and 4 bases, with 16 bases remaining between them. This CDR3 comprises 16 residues. The germline gives CDR1 SGHRS, CDR2 YFSETQ. The CDR3 loop reads CASSLGHGARPTEAFF. The CDR3, as DNA: TGCGCCAGCAGCTTGGGTCACGGAGCCCGGCCCACTGAAGCTTTCTTT.

This chain connects TRBV4-1 to TRBJ1-1; no reliable D call. V shed 3 bases and J shed 7 bases, with 6 bases lying between them. CDR3 length: 11 amino acids. Germline CDR1 reads MGHRA; CDR2 reads YSYEKL. This chain's CDR3 is CASSQNYEAFF. Here the CDR3 DNA reads TGCGCCAGCAGCCAGAACTATGAAGCTTTCTTT.

The sample holds one count of this clone. V usage is TRBV7-9 and J usage is TRBJ2-7; a possible D gene is TRBD1 (5 bases). CDR3 length equals 15 residues. Looked up from germline, CDR1 is SEHNR and CDR2 is FQNEAQ (reference sequence). Trimming removed 4 bases from V and 0 bases from J, with 13 bases in between. As DNA, the CDR3 is TGTGCCAGCAGCTCCCTCGACAGCCTCTCCTACGAGCAGTACTTC. Its translation: CASSSLDSLSYEQYF.

The chain employs TRBV3-1 (or the pseudogene TRBV3-2) and TRBJ1-2, with D uncertain. The CDR3 is 12 residues long. Germline V lookup: CDR1 LGHDT, CDR2 YNNKEL (reference sequence). With 4 bases removed from V and 2 bases from J, the gap between germline ends came to 5 bases. The CDR3 DNA reads TGTGCCAGCAGCCGTCGGAACTATGGCTACACCTTC. Its protein is CASSRRNYGYTF.

In its sample, this clone was seen many times. The rearrangement joins TRBV4-1 to TRBJ1-2; 8 positions match TRBD1. CDR1 and CDR2 (germline): MGHRA, YSYEKL. Trimming at V came to 4 bases and at J to 5 bases, leaving 6 bases not matched to a gene. The CDR3 contains 14 residues. CDR3 in amino acids: CASSRQGNLYGYTF. DNA for the CDR3: TGCGCCAGCAGCCGACAGGGGAACTTATATGGCTACACCTTC.

This clone showed up just a few times. J is TRBJ1-5 and V is TRBV4-1, with D hard to call. The CDR3 is 14 residues long. CDR1 and CDR2 from the germline V gene are MGHRA and YSYEKL. V lost 1 base and J 5 bases, leaving 9 bases between the germline ends. CDR3 in amino acids: CASSQARGYQPQHF. The DNA for the CDR3 is TGCGCCAGCAGCCAAGCAAGAGGGTATCAGCCCCAGCATTTT.